Each of the 8 T cell receptor beta chains below was sequenced from the same sample in a study of PD-1 blockade in classical Hodgkin lymphoma (dated by TCRdb to the early 2020s). The time point label on this specimen signifies: cycle 4 day 1 (C4D1), after five to seven weeks of nivolumab. Every trial patient had relapsed following autologous stem cell transplantation, and prior brentuximab vedotin exposure was what differed among cohorts A, B and C. Library preparation was by the immunoSEQ multiplex PCR assay. TCRdb limited this immuneACCESS table to in-frame rearrangements with V and J called. A share of clones is missing; checked studies link under half to unresolved V genes, and the rest is unexplained. The sample table records about 93,000 clones; around 80% of these occur just once. About 9.4% of the sample lies in the top ten. Sequenced here: peripheral blood mononuclear cells (PBMCs), sampled before the fourth cycle of nivolumab. The receptors were sampled from a human donor with classical Hodgkin lymphoma.

The chain joins TRBV5-3 to TRBJ1-4; no definite D call. TRBV5-3 is an ORF for which the function is uncertain. This CDR3 region has 14 residues. V was cut by 4 bases and J by 4 bases, with 11 bases left in between. The CDR3 is CARSHWGSNEKLFF. DNA for the CDR3: TGTGCCAGAAGCCACTGGGGAAGTAATGAAAAACTGTTTTTT.

The chain joins TRBV19 to TRBJ2-7; 9 bases align to TRBD2. V gave up 9 bases and J gave up 1 base; unmatched junction bases: 7. Germline V gene lookup returns CDR1 LNHDA and CDR2 SQIVND (reference sequence). There are 14 residues in the CDR3. Written as DNA, the CDR3 is TGTGCCAGCTCGATAGCGGGGGAATCCTACGAGCAGTACTTC. As protein: CASSIAGESYEQYF.

The gene calls are TRBV15 and TRBJ1-5, with D unresolved. This CDR3 region has 13 residues. V was clipped by 0 bases and J by 5 bases, with 5 bases between them. Germline V gene sequence: CDR1 LNHNV, CDR2 YYDKDF (reference sequence). The CDR3 protein is CATSREPYQPQHF. The CDR3 DNA follows: TGTGCCACCAGCAGAGAGCCGTATCAGCCCCAGCATTTT.

V is TRBV6-5 and J is TRBJ1-1; 8 positions match TRBD1. In germline, CDR1 is MNHEY, CDR2 SVGAGI. The CDR3 has 11 residues. Trimming removed 6 bases from V and 8 bases from J; junction bases left unmatched: 2. CDR3 sequence: CASRRDREAFF. As DNA, the CDR3 is TGTGCCAGCAGGCGGGACAGGGAAGCTTTCTTT.

The genes are TRBV11-3 and TRBJ2-1; TRBD2 agrees at 11 bases. Germline V gene data show CDR1 as SGHNT and CDR2 as YENEEA. This CDR3 has 15 residues. Trimming cost V 3 bases and J 4 bases; bases outside gene matches: 2. The CDR3 DNA sequence: TGTGCCAGCAGCTTTAGCGGGGGGGCTTACAATGAGCAGTTCTTC. It encodes CASSFSGGAYNEQFF.

The CDR3 DNA reads TGCAGCGTTGCGGACAGGGTGGGGTATGGCTACACCTTC. Its protein is CSVADRVGYGYTF. The chain has TRBV29-1 and TRBJ1-2; 8 nucleotides agree with TRBD1. The CDR3 has 13 amino acids. J lost 5 bases, V lost 4 bases, and 6 bases had no gene match. Germline V lookup: CDR1 SQVTM, CDR2 ANQGSEA. Full variable domain (missing parts from reference TRBV29-1 and TRBJ1-2): SAVISQKPSRDICQRGTSLTIQCQVDSQVTMMFWYRQQPGQSLTLIATANQGSEATYESGFVIDKFPISRPNLTFSTLTVSNMSPEDSSIYLCSVADRVGYGYTFGSGTRLTVV.

The chain combines TRBV4-1 with TRBJ2-7, with 10 bases fitting TRBD2. V was clipped by 4 bases and J by 7 bases; unmatched bases: 10. Per germline, CDR1 MGHRA and CDR2 YSYEKL. The length of the CDR3 is 15 residues. In DNA, the CDR3 is TGCGCCAGCAGCCCTCTAGCGGGAGCCTCCCTTGAGCAGTACTTC. This gives the protein CASSPLAGASLEQYF.

This clone has more than one count but fewer than ten. The chain couples TRBV6-6 to TRBJ2-2, with D perhaps TRBD2 (6 bases). Germline assignment: CDR1 MNHNY and CDR2 SVGAGI (reference sequence). The CDR3 spans 14 residues. The V and J ends lost 8 bases and 2 bases respectively, with 12 bases between them. Here the CDR3 DNA reads TGTGCCAGCGAAGGGACTCTCAACACCGGGGAGCTGTTTTTT. This translates into CASEGTLNTGELFF.